This TCR beta chain was sequenced during a study of cytomegalovirus exposure and HLA in healthy donors. Germline loops: CDR1 SGDLS, CDR2 YYNGEE. CDR3 length equals 15 residues. With 2 bases clipped from V and 6 bases from J, the junction kept 7 bases outside the gene matches. The PCR was carried out with 60 Vbeta primers and 13 Jbeta primers. The repertoire was sequenced with immunoSEQ multiplex PCR; TCRdb's copy has only in-frame clones and lacks some. The sample carries 170,000 or so clones, over 70% recorded once. Input material: PBMCs. V is TRBV9 and J is TRBJ2-3; the match to TRBD2 covers 9 bases. This receptor was taken from a woman aged 30 to 39 in good health and CMV-seropositive. In nucleotides, the CDR3 is TGTGCCAGCAGCGTCGCCGGGACTAGCTGGGATACGCAGTATTTT. It translates to CASSVAGTSWDTQYF.